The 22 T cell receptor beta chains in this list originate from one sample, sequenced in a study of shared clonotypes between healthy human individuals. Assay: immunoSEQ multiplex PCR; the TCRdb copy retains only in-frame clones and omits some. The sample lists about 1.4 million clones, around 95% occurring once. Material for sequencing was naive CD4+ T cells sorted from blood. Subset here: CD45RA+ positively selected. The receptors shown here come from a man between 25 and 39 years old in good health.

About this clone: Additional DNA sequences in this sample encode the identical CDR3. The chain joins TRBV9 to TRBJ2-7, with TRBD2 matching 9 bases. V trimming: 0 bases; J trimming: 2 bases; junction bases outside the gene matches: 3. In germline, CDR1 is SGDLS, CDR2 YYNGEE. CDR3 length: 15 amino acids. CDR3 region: CASSVGLAGAYEQYF. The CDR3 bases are TGTGCCAGCAGCGTAGGCTTAGCGGGAGCCTACGAGCAGTACTTC.

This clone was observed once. CDR3 nucleotide sequence: TGTGCCAGCAGCGACGTAGCGGGTATATCCTACGAGCAGTACTTC. Residues: CASSDVAGISYEQYF. The rearrangement uses TRBV14 and TRBJ2-7, with 7 positions matching TRBD2. CDR1 SGHDN and CDR2 FVKESK come from the germline V gene. The CDR3 has 15 amino acids. J was trimmed by 1 base and V by 5 bases; bases with no gene match: 8.

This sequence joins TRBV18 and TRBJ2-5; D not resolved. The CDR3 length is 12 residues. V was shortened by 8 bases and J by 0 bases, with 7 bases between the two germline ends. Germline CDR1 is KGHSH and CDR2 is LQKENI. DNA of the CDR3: TGTGCCAGCCGCTCCGACCAAGAGACCCAGTACTTC. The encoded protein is CASRSDQETQYF.

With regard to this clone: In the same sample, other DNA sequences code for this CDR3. The CDR3 nucleotides read TGTGCCAGCAGTTACGGGGGGTCCTACGAGCAGTACTTC. It encodes CASSYGGSYEQYF. This chain connects TRBV6-5 to TRBJ2-7; TRBD2 is a possible D gene (6 bases). With 2 bases removed from V and 1 base from J, the gap between germline ends came to 6 bases. CDR3 length: 13 residues. Germline V lookup: CDR1 MNHEY, CDR2 SVGAGI.

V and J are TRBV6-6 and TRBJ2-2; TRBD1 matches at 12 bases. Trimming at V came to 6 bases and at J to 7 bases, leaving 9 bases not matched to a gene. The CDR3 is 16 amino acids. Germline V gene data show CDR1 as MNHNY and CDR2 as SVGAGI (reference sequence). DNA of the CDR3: TGTGCCAGCAGGAGAGGGACAGGGGGCTCTAACGGGGAGCTGTTTTTT. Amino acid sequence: CASRRGTGGSNGELFF.

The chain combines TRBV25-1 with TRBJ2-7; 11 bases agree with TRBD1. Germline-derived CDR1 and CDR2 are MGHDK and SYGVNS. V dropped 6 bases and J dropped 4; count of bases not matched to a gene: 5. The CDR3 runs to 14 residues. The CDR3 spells CASSQGQGEYEQYF. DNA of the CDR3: TGTGCCAGCAGCCAGGGACAGGGGGAGTACGAGCAGTACTTC.

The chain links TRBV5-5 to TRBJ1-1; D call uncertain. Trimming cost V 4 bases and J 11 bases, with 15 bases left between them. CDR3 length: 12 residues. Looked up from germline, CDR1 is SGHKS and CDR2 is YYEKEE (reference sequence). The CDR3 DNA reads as TGTGCCAGCAGCCCCCAAGCGGAGTATGCTTTCTTT. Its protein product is CASSPQAEYAFF.

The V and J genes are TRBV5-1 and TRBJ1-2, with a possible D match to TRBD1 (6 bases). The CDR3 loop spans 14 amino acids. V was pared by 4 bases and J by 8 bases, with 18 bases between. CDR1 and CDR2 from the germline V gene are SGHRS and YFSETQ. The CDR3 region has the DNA TGCGCCAGCAGCGGCACAGATTACAGGGAAGGCTACACCTTC. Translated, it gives CASSGTDYREGYTF.

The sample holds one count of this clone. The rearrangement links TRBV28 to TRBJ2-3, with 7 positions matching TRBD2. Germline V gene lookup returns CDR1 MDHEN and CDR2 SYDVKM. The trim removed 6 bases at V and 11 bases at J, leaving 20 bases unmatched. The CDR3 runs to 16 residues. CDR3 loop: CASRRYEGGGAGKQYF. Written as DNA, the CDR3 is TGTGCCAGCAGGCGCTATGAGGGAGGTGGAGCGGGGAAGCAGTATTTT.

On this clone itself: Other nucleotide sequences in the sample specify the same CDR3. The chain's CDR3 is CASSLSYEQYF. For the CDR3, the DNA is TGTGCCAGCAGCCTTTCCTACGAGCAGTACTTC. The V and J genes are TRBV14 and TRBJ2-7, with D hard to call. Looked up from germline, CDR1 is SGHDN and CDR2 is FVKESK. With 4 bases removed from V and 1 base from J, the gap between germline ends came to 2 bases. This CDR3 contains 11 residues.

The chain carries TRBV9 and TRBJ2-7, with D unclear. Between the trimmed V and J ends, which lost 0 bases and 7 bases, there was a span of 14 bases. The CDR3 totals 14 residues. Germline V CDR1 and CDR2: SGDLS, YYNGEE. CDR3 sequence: CASSVGAWGPEQYF. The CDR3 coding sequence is TGTGCCAGCAGCGTAGGGGCGTGGGGTCCAGAGCAGTACTTC.

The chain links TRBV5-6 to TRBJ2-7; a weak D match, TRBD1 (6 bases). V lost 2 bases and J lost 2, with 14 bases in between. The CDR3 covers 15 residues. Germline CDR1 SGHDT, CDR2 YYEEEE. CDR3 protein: CASSLFNRATYEQYF. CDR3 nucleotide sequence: TGTGCCAGCAGCTTATTTAACAGGGCAACCTACGAGCAGTACTTC.

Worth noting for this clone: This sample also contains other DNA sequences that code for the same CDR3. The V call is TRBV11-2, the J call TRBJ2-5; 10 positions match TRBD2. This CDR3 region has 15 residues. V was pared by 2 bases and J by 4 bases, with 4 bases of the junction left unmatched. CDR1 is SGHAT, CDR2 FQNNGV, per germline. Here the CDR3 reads CASSLSGRAGETQYF. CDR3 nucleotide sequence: TGTGCCAGCAGCTTAAGCGGGAGGGCCGGAGAGACCCAGTACTTC.

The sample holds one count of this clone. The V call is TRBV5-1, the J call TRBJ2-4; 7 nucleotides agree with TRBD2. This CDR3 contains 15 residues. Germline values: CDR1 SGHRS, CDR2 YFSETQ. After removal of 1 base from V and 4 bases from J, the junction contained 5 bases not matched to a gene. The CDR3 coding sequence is TGCGCCAGCAGCTTGTTCAGGGAGGGGAAAAACATTCAGTACTTC. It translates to CASSLFREGKNIQYF.

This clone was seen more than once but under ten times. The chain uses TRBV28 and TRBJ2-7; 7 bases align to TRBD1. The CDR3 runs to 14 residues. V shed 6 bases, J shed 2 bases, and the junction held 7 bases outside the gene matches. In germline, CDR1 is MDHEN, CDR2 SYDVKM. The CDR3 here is CASREMGQPYEQYF. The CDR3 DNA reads TGTGCCAGCAGGGAGATGGGACAGCCCTACGAGCAGTACTTC.

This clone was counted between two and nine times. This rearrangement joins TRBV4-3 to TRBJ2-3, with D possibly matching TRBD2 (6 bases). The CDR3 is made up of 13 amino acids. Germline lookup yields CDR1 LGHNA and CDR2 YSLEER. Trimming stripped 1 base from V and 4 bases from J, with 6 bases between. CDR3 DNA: TGCGCCAGCAGCCAAGGGGAGGCAGATACGCAGTATTTT. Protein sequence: CASSQGEADTQYF.

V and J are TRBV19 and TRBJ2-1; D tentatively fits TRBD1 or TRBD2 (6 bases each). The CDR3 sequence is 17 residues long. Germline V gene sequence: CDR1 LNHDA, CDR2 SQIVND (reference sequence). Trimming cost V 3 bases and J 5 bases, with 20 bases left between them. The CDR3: CASSIGLGGHRDNEQFF. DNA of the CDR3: TGTGCCAGTAGTATCGGTTTAGGGGGGCATCGGGACAATGAGCAGTTCTTC. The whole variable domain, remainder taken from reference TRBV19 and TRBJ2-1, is DGGITQSPKYLFRKEGQNVTLSCEQNLNHDAMYWYRQDPGQGLRLIYYSQIVNDFQKGDIAEGYSVSREKKESFPLTVTSAQKNPTAFYLCASSIGLGGHRDNEQFFGPGTRLTVL.

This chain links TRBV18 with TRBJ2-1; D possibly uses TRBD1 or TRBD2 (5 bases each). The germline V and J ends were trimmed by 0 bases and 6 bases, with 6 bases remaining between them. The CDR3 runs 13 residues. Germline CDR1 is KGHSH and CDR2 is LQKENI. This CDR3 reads CASSPPGPNEQFF. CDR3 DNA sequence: TGTGCCAGCTCACCACCGGGACCCAATGAGCAGTTCTTC.

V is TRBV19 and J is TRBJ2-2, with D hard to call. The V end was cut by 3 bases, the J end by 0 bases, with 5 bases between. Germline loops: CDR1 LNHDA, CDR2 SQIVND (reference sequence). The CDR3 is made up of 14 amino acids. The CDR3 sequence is CASSIETNTGELFF. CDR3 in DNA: TGTGCCAGTAGTATCGAAACGAACACCGGGGAGCTGTTTTTT.

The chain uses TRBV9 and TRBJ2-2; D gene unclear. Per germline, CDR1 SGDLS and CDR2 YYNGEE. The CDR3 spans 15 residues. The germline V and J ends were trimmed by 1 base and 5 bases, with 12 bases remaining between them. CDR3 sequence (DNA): TGTGCCAGCAGCGTAACCTCCTTAGGGACCGGGGAGCTGTTTTTT. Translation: CASSVTSLGTGELFF.

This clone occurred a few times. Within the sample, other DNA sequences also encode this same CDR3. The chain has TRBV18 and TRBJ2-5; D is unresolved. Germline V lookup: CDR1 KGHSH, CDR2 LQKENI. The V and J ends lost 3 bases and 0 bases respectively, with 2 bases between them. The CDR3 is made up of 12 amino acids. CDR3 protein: CASSPYQETQYF. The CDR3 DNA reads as TGTGCCAGCTCACCGTACCAAGAGACCCAGTACTTC.

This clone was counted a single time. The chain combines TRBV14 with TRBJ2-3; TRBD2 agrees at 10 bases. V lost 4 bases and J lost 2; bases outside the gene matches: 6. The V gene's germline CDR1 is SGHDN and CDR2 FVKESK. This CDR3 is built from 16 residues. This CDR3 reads CASSLIAGGHTDTQYF. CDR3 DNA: TGTGCCAGCAGCCTCATAGCGGGAGGCCACACAGATACGCAGTATTTT.